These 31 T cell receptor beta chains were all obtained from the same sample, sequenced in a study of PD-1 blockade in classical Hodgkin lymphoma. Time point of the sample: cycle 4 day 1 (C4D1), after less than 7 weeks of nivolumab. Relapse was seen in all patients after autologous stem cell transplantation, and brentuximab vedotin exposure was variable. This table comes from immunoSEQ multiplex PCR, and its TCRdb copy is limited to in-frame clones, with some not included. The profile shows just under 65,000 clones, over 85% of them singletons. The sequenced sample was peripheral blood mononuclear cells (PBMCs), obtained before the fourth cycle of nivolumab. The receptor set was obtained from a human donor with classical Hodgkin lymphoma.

The chain's CDR3 is CASSRRTGSNQPQHF. In DNA, the CDR3 is TGTGCCAGCAGTCGCCGGACAGGGAGCAATCAGCCCCAGCATTTT. The chain employs TRBV6-1 and TRBJ1-5; 8 bases fit TRBD1. Germline CDR1 and CDR2: MNHNS and SASEGT. The CDR3 runs to 15 residues. With V trimmed by 5 bases and J by 1 base, 4 bases remained unmatched.

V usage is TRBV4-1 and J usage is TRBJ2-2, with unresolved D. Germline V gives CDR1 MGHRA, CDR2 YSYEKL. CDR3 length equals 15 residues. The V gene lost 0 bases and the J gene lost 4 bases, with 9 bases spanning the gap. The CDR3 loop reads CASSQESVSTGELFF. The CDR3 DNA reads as TGCGCCAGCAGCCAAGAGTCAGTTTCCACCGGGGAGCTGTTTTTT.

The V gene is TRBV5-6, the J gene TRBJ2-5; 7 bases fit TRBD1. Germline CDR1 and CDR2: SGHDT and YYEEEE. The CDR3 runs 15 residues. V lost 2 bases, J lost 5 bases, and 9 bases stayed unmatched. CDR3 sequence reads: CASSFFDREGETQYF. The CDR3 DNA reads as TGTGCCAGCAGCTTTTTTGACAGGGAAGGGGAGACCCAGTACTTC.

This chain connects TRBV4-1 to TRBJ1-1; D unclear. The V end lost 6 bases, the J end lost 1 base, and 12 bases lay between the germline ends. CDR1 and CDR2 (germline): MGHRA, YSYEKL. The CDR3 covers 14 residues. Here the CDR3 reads CASSGEGWNTEAFF. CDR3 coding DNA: TGCGCCAGCAGTGGGGAGGGCTGGAACACTGAAGCTTTCTTT.

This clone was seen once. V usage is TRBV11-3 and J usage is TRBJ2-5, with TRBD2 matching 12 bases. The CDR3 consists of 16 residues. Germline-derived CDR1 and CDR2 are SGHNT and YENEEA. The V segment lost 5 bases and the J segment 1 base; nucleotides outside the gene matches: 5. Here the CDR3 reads CASSIGTSGSQETQYF. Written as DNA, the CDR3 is TGTGCCAGCAGCATCGGGACTAGCGGGTCCCAAGAGACCCAGTACTTC.

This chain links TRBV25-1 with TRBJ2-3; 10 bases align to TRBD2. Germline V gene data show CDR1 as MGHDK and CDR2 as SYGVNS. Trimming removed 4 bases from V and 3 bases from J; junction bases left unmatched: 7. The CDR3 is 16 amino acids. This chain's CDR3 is CASSAHSGGMTDTQYF. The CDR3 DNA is TGTGCCAGCAGTGCCCATAGCGGGGGGATGACAGATACGCAGTATTTT.

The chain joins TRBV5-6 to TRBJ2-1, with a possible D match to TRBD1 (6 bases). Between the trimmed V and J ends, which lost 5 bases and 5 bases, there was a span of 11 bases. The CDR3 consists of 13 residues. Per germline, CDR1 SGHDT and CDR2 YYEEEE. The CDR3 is CASSYDRHNEQFF. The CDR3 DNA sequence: TGTGCCAGCAGTTACGACAGGCACAATGAGCAGTTCTTC.

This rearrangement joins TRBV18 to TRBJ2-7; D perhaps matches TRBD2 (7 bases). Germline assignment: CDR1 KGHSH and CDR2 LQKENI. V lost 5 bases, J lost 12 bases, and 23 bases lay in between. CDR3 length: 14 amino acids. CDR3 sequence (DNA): TGTGCCAGCTCAGAGGACATTCGAGGGGGGGAGATGTACTTC. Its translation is CASSEDIRGGEMYF.

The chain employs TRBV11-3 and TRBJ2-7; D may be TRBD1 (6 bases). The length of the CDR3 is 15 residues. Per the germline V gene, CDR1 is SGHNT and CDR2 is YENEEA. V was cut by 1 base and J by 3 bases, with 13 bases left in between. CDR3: CASSLGGDRYYEQYF. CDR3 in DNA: TGTGCCAGCAGCTTAGGTGGAGACAGGTACTACGAGCAGTACTTC.

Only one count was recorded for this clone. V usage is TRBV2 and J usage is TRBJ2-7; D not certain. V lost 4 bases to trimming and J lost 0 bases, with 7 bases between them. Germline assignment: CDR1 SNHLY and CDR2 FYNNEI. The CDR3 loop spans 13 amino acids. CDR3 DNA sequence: TGTGCCAGCAGTGTGTATCCCTCCTACGAGCAGTACTTC. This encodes CASSVYPSYEQYF.

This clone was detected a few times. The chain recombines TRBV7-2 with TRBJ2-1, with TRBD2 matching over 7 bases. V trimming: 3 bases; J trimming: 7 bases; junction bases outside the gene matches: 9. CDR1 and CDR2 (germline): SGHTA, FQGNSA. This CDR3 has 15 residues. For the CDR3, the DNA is TGTGCCAGCAGCTTGTACGGGCGGGAGTTAAATGAGCAGTTCTTC. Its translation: CASSLYGRELNEQFF.

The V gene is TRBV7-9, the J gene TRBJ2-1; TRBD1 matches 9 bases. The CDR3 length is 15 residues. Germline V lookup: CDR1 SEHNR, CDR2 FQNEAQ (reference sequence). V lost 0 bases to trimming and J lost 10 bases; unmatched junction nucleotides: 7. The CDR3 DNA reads TGTGCCAGCAGCTTAGCACTGGGACAGGGAACGGAGCAGTTCTTC. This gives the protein CASSLALGQGTEQFF.

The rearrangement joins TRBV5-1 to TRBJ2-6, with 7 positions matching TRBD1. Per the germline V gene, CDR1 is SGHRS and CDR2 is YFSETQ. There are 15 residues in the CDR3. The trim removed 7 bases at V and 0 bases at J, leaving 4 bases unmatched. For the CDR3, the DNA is TGCGCCAGCTCAACAGGGGACTCTGGGGCCAACGTCCTGACTTTC. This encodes CASSTGDSGANVLTF.

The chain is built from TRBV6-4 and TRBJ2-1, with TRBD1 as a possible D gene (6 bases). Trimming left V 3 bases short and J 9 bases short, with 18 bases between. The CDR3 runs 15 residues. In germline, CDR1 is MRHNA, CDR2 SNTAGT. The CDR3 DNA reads TGTGCCAGCAGTGAATTGGCAGGGGTGGTAGGTGAGCAGTTCTTC. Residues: CASSELAGVVGEQFF.

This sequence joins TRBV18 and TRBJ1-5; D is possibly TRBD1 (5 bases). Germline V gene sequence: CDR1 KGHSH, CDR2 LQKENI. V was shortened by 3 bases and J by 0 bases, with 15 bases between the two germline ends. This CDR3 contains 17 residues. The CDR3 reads CASSPPGDPYSNQPQHF. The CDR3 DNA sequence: TGTGCCAGCTCACCCCCGGGGGATCCTTATAGCAATCAGCCCCAGCATTTT. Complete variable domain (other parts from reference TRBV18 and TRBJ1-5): NAGVMQNPRHLVRRRGQEARLRCSPMKGHSHVYWYRQLPEEGLKFMVYLQKENIIDESGMPKERFSAEFPKEGPSILRIQQVVRGDSAAYFCASSPPGDPYSNQPQHFGDGTRLSIL.

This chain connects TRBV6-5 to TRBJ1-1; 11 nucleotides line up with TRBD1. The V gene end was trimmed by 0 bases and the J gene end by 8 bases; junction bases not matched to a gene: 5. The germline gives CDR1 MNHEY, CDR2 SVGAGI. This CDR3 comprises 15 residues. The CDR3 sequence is CASSYSTGTGGEAFF. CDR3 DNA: TGTGCCAGCAGTTACTCAACCGGGACAGGGGGAGAAGCTTTCTTT.

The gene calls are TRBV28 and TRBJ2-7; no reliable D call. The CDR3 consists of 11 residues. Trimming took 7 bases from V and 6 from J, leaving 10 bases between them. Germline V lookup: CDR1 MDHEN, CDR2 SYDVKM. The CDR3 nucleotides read TGTGCCAGCACCTCGGCTGGCGAGCAGTACTTC. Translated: CASTSAGEQYF.

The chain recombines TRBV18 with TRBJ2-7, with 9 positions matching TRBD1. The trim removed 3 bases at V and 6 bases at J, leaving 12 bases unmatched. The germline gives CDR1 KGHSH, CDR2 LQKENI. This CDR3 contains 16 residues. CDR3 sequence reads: CASSPIPTGGSIEQYF. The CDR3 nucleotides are TGTGCCAGCTCACCTATCCCGACAGGGGGATCCATCGAGCAGTACTTC.

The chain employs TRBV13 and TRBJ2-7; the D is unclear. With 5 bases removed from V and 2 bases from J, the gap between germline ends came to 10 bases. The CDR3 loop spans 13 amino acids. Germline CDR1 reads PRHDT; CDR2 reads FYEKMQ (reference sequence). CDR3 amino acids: CASSTDKAYEQYF. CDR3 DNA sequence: TGTGCCAGCAGCACTGACAAAGCCTACGAGCAGTACTTC.

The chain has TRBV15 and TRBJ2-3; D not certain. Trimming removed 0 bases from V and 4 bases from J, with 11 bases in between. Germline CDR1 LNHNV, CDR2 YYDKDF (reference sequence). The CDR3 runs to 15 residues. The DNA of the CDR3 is TGTGCCACCAGCAGAGATAGTTGGGATTCAGATACGCAGTATTTT. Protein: CATSRDSWDSDTQYF.

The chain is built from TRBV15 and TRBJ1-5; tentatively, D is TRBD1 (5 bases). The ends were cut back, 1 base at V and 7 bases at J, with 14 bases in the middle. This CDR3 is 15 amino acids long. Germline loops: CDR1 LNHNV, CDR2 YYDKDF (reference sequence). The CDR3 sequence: CATSRVMGVTQPQHF. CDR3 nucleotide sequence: TGTGCCACCAGCAGAGTGATGGGGGTCACCCAGCCCCAGCATTTT.

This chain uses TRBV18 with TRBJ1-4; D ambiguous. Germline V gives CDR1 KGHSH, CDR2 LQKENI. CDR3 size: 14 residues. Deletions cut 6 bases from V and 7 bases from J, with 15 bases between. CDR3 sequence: CASSPLFPFEKLFF. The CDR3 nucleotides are TGTGCCAGCTCCCCCCTGTTTCCTTTTGAAAAACTGTTTTTT. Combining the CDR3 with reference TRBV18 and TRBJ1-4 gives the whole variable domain NAGVMQNPRHLVRRRGQEARLRCSPMKGHSHVYWYRQLPEEGLKFMVYLQKENIIDESGMPKERFSAEFPKEGPSILRIQQVVRGDSAAYFCASSPLFPFEKLFFGSGTQLSVL.

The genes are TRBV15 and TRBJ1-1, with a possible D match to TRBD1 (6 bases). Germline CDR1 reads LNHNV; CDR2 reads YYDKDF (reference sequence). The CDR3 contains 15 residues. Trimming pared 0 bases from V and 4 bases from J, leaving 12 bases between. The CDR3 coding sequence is TGTGCCACCAGCAGAGATATACAGGGCACCACTGAAGCTTTCTTT. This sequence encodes CATSRDIQGTTEAFF.

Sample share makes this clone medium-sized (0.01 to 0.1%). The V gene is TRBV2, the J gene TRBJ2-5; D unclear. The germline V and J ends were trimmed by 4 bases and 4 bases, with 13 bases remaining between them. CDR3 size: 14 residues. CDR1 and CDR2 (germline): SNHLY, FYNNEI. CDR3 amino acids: CASSGRSLGETQYF. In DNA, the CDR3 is TGTGCCAGCAGTGGAAGATCTTTGGGAGAGACCCAGTACTTC.

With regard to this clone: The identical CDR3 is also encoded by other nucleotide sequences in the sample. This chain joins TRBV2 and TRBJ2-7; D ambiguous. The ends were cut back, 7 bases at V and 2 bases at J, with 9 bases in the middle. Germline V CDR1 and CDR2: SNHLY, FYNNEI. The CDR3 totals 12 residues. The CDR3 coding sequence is TGTGCCAGCATCCCAGGCCCCTACGAGCAGTACTTC. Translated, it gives CASIPGPYEQYF.

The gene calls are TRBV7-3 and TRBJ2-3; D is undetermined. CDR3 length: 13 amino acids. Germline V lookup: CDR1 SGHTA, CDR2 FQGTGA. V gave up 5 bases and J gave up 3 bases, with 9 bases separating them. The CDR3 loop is CASSRTATDTQYF. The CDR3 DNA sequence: TGTGCCAGCAGCCGGACGGCGACAGATACGCAGTATTTT.

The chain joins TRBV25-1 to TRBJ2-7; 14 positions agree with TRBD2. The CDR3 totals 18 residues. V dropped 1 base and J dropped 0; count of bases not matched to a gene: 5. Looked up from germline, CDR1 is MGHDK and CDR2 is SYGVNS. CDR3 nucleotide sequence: TGTGCCAGCAGTGAATCCGGACTAGCGGGAGGCCTCTCCTACGAGCAGTACTTC. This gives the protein CASSESGLAGGLSYEQYF.

The CDR3 is CASSYSLETQYF. The CDR3 coding sequence is TGTGCCAGCAGTTATAGTTTGGAGACCCAGTACTTC. The J gene is TRBJ2-5, the V gene TRBV6-6; no clear D. Trimming shortened V by 3 bases and J by 5 bases, and 7 bases separated the two germline ends. This CDR3 contains 12 residues. Germline V gene lookup returns CDR1 MNHNY and CDR2 SVGAGI (reference sequence).

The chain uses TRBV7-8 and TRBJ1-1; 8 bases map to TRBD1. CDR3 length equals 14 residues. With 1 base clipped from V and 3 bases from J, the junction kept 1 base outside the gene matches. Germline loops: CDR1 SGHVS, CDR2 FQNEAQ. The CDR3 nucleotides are TGTGCCAGCAGCTTAGAGACAGGGGACACTGAAGCTTTCTTT. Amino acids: CASSLETGDTEAFF.

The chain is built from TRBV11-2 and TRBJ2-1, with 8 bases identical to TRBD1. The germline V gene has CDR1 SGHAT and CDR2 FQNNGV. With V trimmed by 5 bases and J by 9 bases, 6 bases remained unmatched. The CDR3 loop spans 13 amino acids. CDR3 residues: CASSIFTGGEQFF. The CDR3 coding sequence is TGTGCCAGCAGCATATTTACAGGGGGTGAGCAGTTCTTC.

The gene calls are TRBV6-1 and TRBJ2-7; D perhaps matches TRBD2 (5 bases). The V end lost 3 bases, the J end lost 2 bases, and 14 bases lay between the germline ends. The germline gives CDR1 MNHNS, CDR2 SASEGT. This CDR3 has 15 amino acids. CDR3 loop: CASSEPGLATYEQYF. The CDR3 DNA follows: TGTGCCAGCAGTGAGCCCGGGCTAGCTACCTACGAGCAGTACTTC.